The 23 T cell receptor beta chains in this list originate from one sample, sequenced in a study of blood T cell repertoires in COVID-19. Profiled with immunoSEQ multiplex PCR; TCRdb holds only in-frame clones, not every one. The data contain roughly 400,000 clones, 88% of them singletons. Specimen: PBMCs or T cells enriched from blood (not recorded which). These receptors originate from a woman under 30 who had been exposed to COVID-19.

The chain carries TRBV28 and TRBJ1-2, with 9 bases matching TRBD1. The length of the CDR3 is 14 residues. Germline V gene lookup returns CDR1 MDHEN and CDR2 SYDVKM. V lost 6 bases to trimming and J lost 3 bases; unmatched junction nucleotides: 5. CDR3 nucleotides: TGTGCCAGCAGCTCCGACAGGGGGGACTATGGCTACACCTTC. Translation gives CASSSDRGDYGYTF.

The chain is built from TRBV19 and TRBJ2-7; 8 bases are a match to TRBD1. Germline assignment: CDR1 LNHDA and CDR2 SQIVND (reference sequence). The CDR3 is made up of 15 amino acids. The V segment lost 4 bases and the J segment 3 bases; nucleotides outside the gene matches: 8. The CDR3 region is CASSTRQGKFYEQYF. CDR3 nucleotides: TGTGCCAGTAGTACCCGACAGGGGAAGTTCTACGAGCAGTACTTC.

The chain recombines TRBV30 with TRBJ1-2; D is perhaps TRBD1 (5 bases). CDR1 is GTSNPN and CDR2 is SVGIG in the germline V gene (reference sequence). Trimming shortened V by 3 bases and J by 4 bases, and 9 bases separated the two germline ends. There are 12 residues in the CDR3. CDR3 loop: CAWRPGLYGYTF. The CDR3 DNA sequence: TGTGCCTGGAGACCAGGGCTCTATGGCTACACCTTC.

The chain carries TRBV14 and TRBJ1-4; 7 bases fit TRBD1. Looked up from germline, CDR1 is SGHDN and CDR2 is FVKESK. V was pared by 6 bases and J by 6 bases, with 7 bases of the junction left unmatched. This CDR3 is built from 14 residues. This chain's CDR3 is CASSSDRVDEKLFF. The CDR3 coding sequence is TGTGCCAGCAGTTCTGACAGGGTTGATGAAAAACTGTTTTTT.

In this sample, this clone turned up a few times. The chain has TRBV12-2 and TRBJ1-5; no DNA check was done on the table's D call, TRBD1. TRBV12-2 is labeled a pseudogene. The CDR3 covers 17 residues. Written as DNA, the CDR3 is TGTGCAAGTCGCTTAGCGCGGATAGGTAGAGGGGGTCAACCCCAGCATTTT. As protein: CASRLARIGRGGQPQHF.

There are a few counts of this clone. The same CDR3 is also encoded by other DNA sequences in this sample. The CDR3: CASSFGTEAFF. CDR3 nucleotide sequence: TGTGCCAGCAGTTTCGGCACTGAAGCTTTCTTT. The V call is TRBV12-3 or TRBV12-4, the J call TRBJ1-1; D remains ambiguous. This CDR3 is 11 amino acids long. V gave up 3 bases and J gave up 4 bases, with 3 bases separating them.

The chain combines TRBV29-1 with TRBJ2-5; tentative D call: TRBD1 (6 bases). The V gene's germline CDR1 is SQVTM and CDR2 ANQGSEA. The CDR3 is 12 residues long. The V end was cut by 6 bases, the J end by 5 bases, with 13 bases between. The CDR3 nucleotides read TGCAGCGTAACAGGGTTGGGGGAGACCCAGTACTTC. Protein product: CSVTGLGETQYF.

The CDR3 DNA reads TGTGCCATCAGTGACGGGACTAGTGTCTACGAGCAGTACTTC. Residues: CAISDGTSVYEQYF. V is TRBV10-3 and J is TRBJ2-7; 8 nucleotides line up with TRBD2. This CDR3 has 14 residues. The V segment lost 3 bases and the J segment 3 bases; nucleotides outside the gene matches: 4. Germline assignment: CDR1 ENHRY and CDR2 SYGVKD.

There are a few counts of this clone. This chain joins TRBV11-2 and TRBJ1-5, with D perhaps TRBD1 (6 bases). The germline V gene has CDR1 SGHAT and CDR2 FQNNGV. The CDR3 extends over 15 amino acids. Between the trimmed V and J ends, which lost 3 bases and 5 bases, there was a span of 14 bases. The CDR3: CASSLGGLEHQPQHF. Written as DNA, the CDR3 is TGTGCCAGCAGCTTGGGGGGGCTTGAGCATCAGCCCCAGCATTTT.

This chain joins TRBV24-1 and TRBJ2-3; a weak D match, TRBD2 (5 bases). The germline V and J ends were trimmed by 9 bases and 5 bases, with 14 bases remaining between them. The CDR3 runs 13 residues. In germline, CDR1 is KGHDR, CDR2 SFDVKD. DNA for the CDR3: TGTGCCACCGGCCGTGCGGGCAGAGATACGCAGTATTTT. Protein sequence: CATGRAGRDTQYF.

The rearrangement links TRBV2 to TRBJ2-2, with 8 bases aligning to TRBD1. Germline CDR1 SNHLY, CDR2 FYNNEI. V shed 10 bases and J 5 bases; nucleotides not matched to a gene: 6. The CDR3 sequence is 13 residues long. The CDR3 nucleotides are TGTGCCACCCTGACAGGGGAAACCGGGGAGCTGTTTTTT. Translation gives CATLTGETGELFF. The complete variable domain, with remaining parts taken from reference TRBV2 and TRBJ2-2, reads EPEVTQTPSHQVTQMGQEVILRCVPISNHLYFYWYRQILGQKVEFLVSFYNNEISEKSEIFDDQFSVERPDGSNFTLKIRSTKLEDSAMYFCATLTGETGELFFGEGSRLTVL.

The chain couples TRBV20-1 to TRBJ2-1, with D perhaps TRBD2 (6 bases). The CDR3 extends over 13 amino acids. The V end was cut by 3 bases, the J end by 5 bases, with 11 bases between. Germline V gene data show CDR1 as DFQATT and CDR2 as SNEGSKA (reference sequence). The CDR3: CSASGRDHNEQFF. The CDR3 nucleotides read TGCAGTGCTAGTGGGCGGGATCACAATGAGCAGTTCTTC.

This chain joins TRBV6-1 and TRBJ2-5; TRBD2 agrees at 9 bases. The CDR3 has 18 amino acids. CDR1 and CDR2 from the germline V gene are MNHNS and SASEGT. V shed 4 bases, J shed 2 bases, and the junction held 14 bases outside the gene matches. DNA for the CDR3: TGTGCCAGCAGTGGGGGGGGGCTAGCGGGGACTCGACAAGAGACCCAGTACTTC. Amino acid sequence: CASSGGGLAGTRQETQYF.

This clone was observed a few times. V is TRBV5-1 and J is TRBJ1-2, with TRBD1 as a possible D gene (6 bases). Germline V gene lookup returns CDR1 SGHRS and CDR2 YFSETQ. The CDR3 runs to 12 residues. V lost 1 base and J 8 bases, leaving 9 bases between the germline ends. As DNA, the CDR3 is TGCGCCAGCAGCTTGTCTGGGGGCGGCTACACCTTC. Its protein product is CASSLSGGGYTF.

This clone was seen only once. The rearrangement joins TRBV5-1 to TRBJ1-2, with 9 nucleotides matching TRBD1. The CDR3 is 14 amino acids. The junction had 10 bases not matched to a gene; V was cut back by 6 bases and J by 7 bases. The V gene's germline CDR1 is SGHRS and CDR2 YFSETQ. CDR3 amino acids: CASIARPGQGGYTF. The CDR3 coding sequence is TGCGCCAGCATTGCAAGGCCGGGACAGGGTGGCTACACCTTC.

About this clone itself: Additional DNA sequences in this sample encode the identical CDR3. The rearrangement uses TRBV28 and TRBJ2-1, with D possibly being TRBD2 (6 bases). The CDR3 runs to 14 residues. Deletions cut 2 bases from V and 6 bases from J, with 11 bases between. The germline V gene encodes CDR1 MDHEN and CDR2 SYDVKM. The CDR3 loop is CASSLGTSPNEQFF. Written as DNA, the CDR3 is TGTGCCAGCAGTTTAGGTACTAGCCCCAATGAGCAGTTCTTC. The whole variable domain, remainder taken from reference TRBV28 and TRBJ2-1, is DVKVTQSSRYLVKRTGEKVFLECVQDMDHENMFWYRQDPGLGLRLIYFSYDVKMKEKGDIPEGYSVSREKKERFSLILESASTNQTSMYLCASSLGTSPNEQFFGPGTRLTVL.

The chain carries TRBV3-1 (or the pseudogene TRBV3-2) and TRBJ2-7, with D possibly TRBD2 on 7 matching bases. The germline CDR1 and CDR2 sequences are LGHDT and YNNKEL (reference sequence). The CDR3 is 15 residues long. V dropped 4 bases and J dropped 0 bases, with 13 bases sitting between them. CDR3 DNA sequence: TGTGCCAGCAGCCCCGGGGGGCTCATCTCCTACGAGCAGTACTTC. Its translation is CASSPGGLISYEQYF.

The chain employs TRBV7-3 and TRBJ2-7; 8 nucleotides match TRBD2. From germline, CDR1 is SGHTA and CDR2 FQGTGA. V shed 5 bases and J 7 bases; nucleotides not matched to a gene: 7. The CDR3 consists of 13 residues. The CDR3 protein is CASSLRGAGEQYF. DNA of the CDR3: TGTGCCAGCAGCCTGCGGGGGGCGGGAGAGCAGTACTTC.

With respect to this clone: Compared with germline, one end of the junction differs, possibly owing to a read error. J is TRBJ1-6 and V is TRBV28; 10 positions agree with TRBD1. Germline loops: CDR1 MDHEN, CDR2 SYDVKM. The CDR3 spans 12 residues. DNA of the CDR3: TGTGCCAGCAGTTTACTGGGACAGGGGTTACTCTTT. Protein: CASSLLGQGLLF.

The genes are TRBV27 and TRBJ1-1, with D hard to call. The V gene's germline CDR1 is MNHEY and CDR2 SMNVEV (reference sequence). Trimming removed 7 bases at V and 1 base at J, with 19 bases between. The CDR3 is 16 residues long. The CDR3 loop reads CASTSGQDGENTEAFF. In DNA, the CDR3 is TGTGCCAGCACTTCTGGGCAGGATGGCGAGAACACTGAAGCTTTCTTT.

In regard to this clone: The sample contains more than one DNA sequence encoding this CDR3. The chain is built from TRBV24-1 and TRBJ2-5; 8 bases match TRBD2. Germline CDR1 is KGHDR and CDR2 is SFDVKD. The CDR3 totals 15 residues. V shed 3 bases, J shed 1 base, and the junction held 3 bases outside the gene matches. The CDR3 sequence: CATSDPGGTQETQYF. As DNA, the CDR3 is TGTGCCACCAGTGATCCGGGGGGGACCCAAGAGACCCAGTACTTC.

This chain uses TRBV4-3 with TRBJ2-2; D not resolved. CDR1 is LGHNA, CDR2 YSLEER, per germline. Trimming cost V 0 bases and J 2 bases, with 4 bases left between them. The CDR3 extends over 14 amino acids. The CDR3 region is CASSQESNTGELFF. Here the CDR3 DNA reads TGCGCCAGCAGCCAAGAGTCTAACACCGGGGAGCTGTTTTTT.

The rearrangement links TRBV27 to TRBJ1-6; D gene unclear. This CDR3 region has 16 residues. V was pared by 0 bases and J by 1 base, with 7 bases between. Per the germline V gene, CDR1 is MNHEY and CDR2 is SMNVEV (reference sequence). CDR3 amino acids: CASSLSAGSYNSPLHF. The CDR3 bases are TGTGCCAGCAGTTTATCGGCGGGGTCCTATAATTCACCCCTCCACTTT.